These 32 T cell receptor beta chains share one sample of origin, sequenced in a study of OX40 agonist ivuxolimab in advanced cancers. The data were produced by immunoSEQ multiplex PCR, yet TCRdb's version contains in-frame clones alone and is incomplete. This table has roughly 48,000 clones, roughly 79% appearing once. Here the sequenced sample was CD4+ or CD8+ T cells sorted from blood, taken in a trial of the OX40 agonist ivuxolimab. These receptors all stem from an adult with an advanced solid tumor such as melanoma, head and neck, liver or kidney cancer.

CDR3 in amino acids: CASSLIYQETQYF. CDR3 in DNA: TGTGCCAGCAGCTTAATTTATCAAGAGACCCAGTACTTC. V usage is TRBV7-2 and J usage is TRBJ2-5, with D hard to call. This CDR3 has 13 residues. Trimming pared 2 bases from V and 2 bases from J, leaving 6 bases between. Germline V gene lookup returns CDR1 SGHTA and CDR2 FQGNSA.

This clone is a singleton in its sample. The chain uses TRBV9 and TRBJ1-3; D unclear. Trimming took off 0 bases at V and 4 bases at J, with 11 bases between the two ends. This CDR3 comprises 15 residues. The germline V gene has CDR1 SGDLS and CDR2 YYNGEE. CDR3 loop: CASSVGEGAGNTIYF. The CDR3 coding sequence is TGTGCCAGCAGCGTAGGTGAGGGTGCCGGAAACACCATATATTTT.

The chain couples TRBV2 to TRBJ1-3; no clear D gene. V lost 8 bases, J lost 0 bases, and 8 bases lay in between. CDR1 and CDR2 (germline): SNHLY, FYNNEI. CDR3 length: 13 residues. For the CDR3, the DNA is TGTGCCAGCTGCCTGGACTCTGGAAACACCATATATTTT. Translated: CASCLDSGNTIYF.

This clone was detected once. The chain couples TRBV25-1 to TRBJ2-1, with a possible D match to TRBD2 (6 bases). This CDR3 has 15 amino acids. Trimming took 0 bases from V and 7 from J, leaving 13 bases between them. Looked up from germline, CDR1 is MGHDK and CDR2 is SYGVNS. CDR3 in DNA: TGTGCCAGCAGTGAATACGGGTCAGGGACTAATGAGCAGTTCTTC. Protein: CASSEYGSGTNEQFF.

The rearrangement uses TRBV6-5 and TRBJ1-5; D uncertain. Germline V gives CDR1 MNHEY, CDR2 SVGAGI. The CDR3 covers 15 residues. The germline V and J ends were trimmed by 2 bases and 0 bases, with 8 bases remaining between them. DNA of the CDR3: TGTGCCAGCAGTTACGGACTTTATAGCAATCAGCCCCAGCATTTT. Amino acid sequence: CASSYGLYSNQPQHF.

The rearrangement uses TRBV7-9 and TRBJ2-5; 10 bases align to TRBD1. Germline values: CDR1 SEHNR, CDR2 FQNEAQ (reference sequence). Trimming took 1 base from V and 4 from J; bases not matched to a gene: 3. There are 15 residues in the CDR3. CDR3 sequence (DNA): TGTGCCAGCAGCTTAGGGGACAGGGGTCGAGAGACCCAGTACTTC. Translation: CASSLGDRGRETQYF.

In this sample, this clone turned up a few times. The V gene is TRBV29-1, the J gene TRBJ1-5, with unresolved D. The CDR3 consists of 13 residues. Germline loops: CDR1 SQVTM, CDR2 ANQGSEA. V was pared by 4 bases and J by 3 bases, with 10 bases between. The CDR3 coding sequence is TGCAGCGTTGGAGGACGGAACAATCAGCCCCAGCATTTT. Amino acid sequence: CSVGGRNNQPQHF.

DNA of the CDR3: TGCGCCAGCAGCCGGACAGGGGGACAAACTGAAGCTTTCTTT. It encodes CASSRTGGQTEAFF. The chain recombines TRBV10-1 with TRBJ1-1; 10 bases align to TRBD1. Trimming cost V 6 bases and J 5 bases; bases outside gene matches: 6. The CDR3 is 14 amino acids. The germline V gene has CDR1 WNHNN and CDR2 SYGVQD (reference sequence).

J is TRBJ2-3 and V is TRBV5-6, with a possible D match to TRBD2 (5 bases). V shed 1 base and J shed 2 bases, with 11 bases lying between them. The CDR3 totals 15 residues. CDR1 and CDR2 (germline): SGHDT, YYEEEE. This CDR3 reads CASSLKTGSTDTQYF. Written as DNA, the CDR3 is TGTGCCAGCAGCTTGAAGACGGGATCCACAGATACGCAGTATTTT.

There are a few counts of this clone. The chain is built from TRBV23-1 and TRBJ1-5; D is perhaps TRBD1 (5 bases). TRBV23-1 is sorted into the ORF group, with uncertain function. Between the trimmed V and J ends, which lost 9 bases and 4 bases, there was a span of 13 bases. This CDR3 contains 13 residues. CDR3 nucleotides: TGCGCCAGTCTTTCGGGGCAGAATCAGCCCCAGCATTTT. As protein: CASLSGQNQPQHF.

The chain links TRBV7-6 to TRBJ1-4, with 8 bases lining up with TRBD1. CDR1 and CDR2 (germline): SGHVS, FNYEAQ. The CDR3 has 14 residues. J lost 7 bases, V lost 5 bases, and 6 bases had no gene match. The CDR3 region has the DNA TGTGCCAGCAGCCCAGGGGGCGGGTTTGAAAAACTGTTTTTT. As protein: CASSPGGGFEKLFF.

The chain links TRBV5-5 to TRBJ2-7, with 7 positions matching TRBD1. Germline V gene data show CDR1 as SGHKS and CDR2 as YYEKEE (reference sequence). V shed 3 bases, J shed 5 bases, and the junction held 8 bases outside the gene matches. The CDR3 length is 14 residues. The CDR3 coding sequence is TGTGCCAGCAGCTCGATAATAACAGGGGACGAGCAGTACTTC. Its protein is CASSSIITGDEQYF.

This clone was observed a single time. The chain joins TRBV6-6 to TRBJ2-7; 10 nucleotides match TRBD1. V was clipped by 6 bases and J by 3 bases; unmatched bases: 5. The CDR3 spans 14 residues. Per the germline V gene, CDR1 is MNHNY and CDR2 is SVGAGI (reference sequence). The DNA for the CDR3 is TGTGCCAGCAGCCTGGGACAGGGGAGCTACGAGCAGTACTTC. Its translation is CASSLGQGSYEQYF.

The gene calls are TRBV7-9 and TRBJ2-5; no clear D gene. The V gene's germline CDR1 is SEHNR and CDR2 FQNEAQ (reference sequence). CDR3 length equals 16 residues. V shed 4 bases and J shed 3 bases, with 18 bases lying between them. The CDR3 loop is CASSSQHLGLKETQYF. CDR3 coding DNA: TGTGCCAGCAGCTCCCAACATTTGGGCCTAAAAGAGACCCAGTACTTC.

The genes are TRBV5-4 and TRBJ2-1; 10 bases are a match to TRBD2. Germline V gives CDR1 SGHNT, CDR2 YYREEE (reference sequence). Trimming at V came to 3 bases and at J to 4 bases, leaving 1 base not matched to a gene. CDR3 size: 14 residues. The DNA of the CDR3 is TGTGCCAGCAGCTATAGCGGGGGGTACAATGAGCAGTTCTTC. The encoded protein is CASSYSGGYNEQFF.

The table lists this clone with a few counts. The chain employs TRBV7-2 and TRBJ2-4; the match to TRBD1 covers 7 bases. Germline CDR1 is SGHTA and CDR2 is FQGNSA. CDR3 size: 15 residues. With 5 bases clipped from V and 5 bases from J, the junction kept 9 bases outside the gene matches. This CDR3 is CASSISGGLQNIQYF. CDR3 DNA sequence: TGTGCCAGCAGCATCTCAGGGGGTTTACAAAACATTCAGTACTTC. The variable domain in full, completed from reference TRBV7-2 and TRBJ2-4, reads GAGVSQSPSNKVTEKGKDVELRCDPISGHTALYWYRQSLGQGLEFLIYFQGNSAPDKSGLPSDRFSAERTGGSVSTLTIQRTQQEDSAVYLCASSISGGLQNIQYFGAGTRLSVL.

The chain is built from TRBV19 and TRBJ2-7, with 7 nucleotides matching TRBD1. The V gene's germline CDR1 is LNHDA and CDR2 SQIVND (reference sequence). The CDR3 has 14 amino acids. The ends lost 7 bases at V and 3 bases at J; junction bases unmatched: 9. CDR3 amino acids: CASKGTAANYEQYF. CDR3 bases: TGTGCCAGTAAGGGGACAGCGGCAAACTACGAGCAGTACTTC.

This clone was detected once. The CDR3 loop is CASRQGSGIYGYTF. DNA of the CDR3: TGTGCCAGCAGGCAGGGAAGCGGCATCTATGGCTACACCTTC. The J gene is TRBJ1-2, the V gene TRBV2; TRBD1 might be the D (5 bases). The CDR3 is 14 amino acids. Trimming removed 6 bases at V and 4 bases at J, with 15 bases between. Germline values: CDR1 SNHLY, CDR2 FYNNEI.

The chain has TRBV2 and TRBJ2-1, with TRBD2 identical over 8 bases. J lost 3 bases, V lost 6 bases, and 1 base had no gene match. The germline V gene has CDR1 SNHLY and CDR2 FYNNEI. The CDR3 is made up of 13 amino acids. CDR3 sequence (DNA): TGTGCCAGCAGGGGGACTAGCTACAATGAGCAGTTCTTC. The encoded protein is CASRGTSYNEQFF.

The table lists this clone with a count of one. The CDR3 protein is CASRKPGGYGYTF. Here the CDR3 DNA reads TGTGCCAGTAGGAAACCGGGGGGCTATGGCTACACCTTC. The chain employs TRBV19 and TRBJ1-2; D is perhaps TRBD1 (5 bases). The CDR3 consists of 13 residues. V shed 6 bases and J shed 4 bases, with 12 bases lying between them. From germline, CDR1 is LNHDA and CDR2 SQIVND (reference sequence).

This chain joins TRBV7-8 and TRBJ2-5; no definite D call. Germline loops: CDR1 SGHVS, CDR2 FQNEAQ. The CDR3 length is 16 residues. Trimming removed 0 bases from V and 5 bases from J, with 16 bases in between. The CDR3 loop is CASSLALGNIRETQYF. CDR3 coding DNA: TGTGCCAGCAGCTTAGCACTGGGCAACATCAGGGAGACCCAGTACTTC.

The chain carries TRBV7-9 and TRBJ2-1; 12 positions agree with TRBD2. Germline V CDR1 and CDR2: SEHNR, FQNEAQ (reference sequence). This CDR3 region has 16 residues. With 5 bases clipped from V and 5 bases from J, the junction kept 7 bases outside the gene matches. For the CDR3, the DNA is TGTGCCAGCAGCCGATTCCTAGCGGGAGGGGACAATGAGCAGTTCTTC. Translated, it gives CASSRFLAGGDNEQFF.

For the CDR3, the DNA is TGCGCCAGCAGCTTGGGTGTTGCGGAGGCGCAGTTCTTC. Protein: CASSLGVAEAQFF. This sequence joins TRBV5-1 and TRBJ2-1, with D maybe TRBD2 (5 bases). V lost 0 bases and J lost 12, with 13 bases in between. Germline V gives CDR1 SGHRS, CDR2 YFSETQ. The CDR3 loop spans 13 amino acids.

The J gene is TRBJ1-1, the V gene TRBV5-4; weak D call: TRBD1 (5 bases). V gave up 1 base and J gave up 0 bases, with 19 bases separating them. The length of the CDR3 is 18 residues. Germline CDR1 reads SGHNT; CDR2 reads YYREEE (reference sequence). The CDR3 DNA is TGTGCCAGCAGCTTGAGGTGGCAGGGACGAAGCCTGAACACTGAAGCTTTCTTT. It codes for CASSLRWQGRSLNTEAFF.

Remarks on this clone: The germline gene is not matched at one end of the junction; a read error may be the cause. The chain combines TRBV28 with TRBJ1-4, with 7 nucleotides matching TRBD1. Germline-derived CDR1 and CDR2 are MDHEN and SYDVKM. CDR3 length equals 12 residues. The CDR3 reads CASRETTGQDFF. The CDR3 DNA reads TGTGCCAGCAGGGAGACGACAGGGCAGGATTTTTTC.

This chain connects TRBV5-1 to TRBJ2-3; 8 bases are shared with TRBD1. The CDR3 consists of 15 residues. After removal of 3 bases from V and 3 bases from J, the junction contained 6 bases not matched to a gene. The germline CDR1 and CDR2 sequences are SGHRS and YFSETQ. In DNA form, the CDR3 reads TGCGCCAGCAGCTACGGACAGGGCGGGACAGATACGCAGTATTTT. Protein sequence: CASSYGQGGTDTQYF.

The chain links TRBV7-8 to TRBJ2-1; TRBD2 agrees at 9 bases. After removal of 4 bases from V and 10 bases from J, the junction contained 11 bases not matched to a gene. The CDR3 is 15 amino acids. Germline values: CDR1 SGHVS, CDR2 FQNEAQ. The CDR3 nucleotides read TGTGCCAGCAGCTCAGAGGGCCCCACTAGCGGGGAGCAGTTCTTC. Translation: CASSSEGPTSGEQFF. The variable domain in full, with the rest retrieved from reference TRBV7-8 and TRBJ2-1, is GAGVSQSPRYKVAKRGQDVALRCDPISGHVSLFWYQQALGQGPEFLTYFQNEAQLDKSGLPSDRFFAERPEGSVSTLKIQRTQQEDSAVYLCASSSEGPTSGEQFFGPGTRLTVL.

The CDR3 region is CASSPLNSGHEQFF. For the CDR3, the DNA is TGTGCCAGCAGCCCCTTAAATAGCGGGCATGAGCAGTTCTTC. The chain carries TRBV7-9 and TRBJ2-1; 7 bases map to TRBD2. Losses at the gene ends were 5 bases for V and 8 bases for J; bases not matched to a gene: 9. CDR3 length equals 14 residues. Germline CDR1 SEHNR, CDR2 FQNEAQ (reference sequence).

This clone turned up a few times. The gene calls are TRBV19 and TRBJ1-2; D is perhaps TRBD1 (6 bases). The CDR3 runs to 13 residues. The germline V gene encodes CDR1 LNHDA and CDR2 SQIVND (reference sequence). V was trimmed by 9 bases and J by 4 bases, leaving 15 bases between them. Here the CDR3 DNA reads TGTGCCAGGAGCAGGGGTTGTAGCTATGGCTACACCTTC. Its protein is CARSRGCSYGYTF.

This chain connects TRBV7-2 to TRBJ2-1, with TRBD2 matching 9 bases. Germline CDR1 is SGHTA and CDR2 is FQGNSA. CDR3 length: 15 amino acids. The V and J ends lost 5 bases and 4 bases, in that order; junction bases with no gene match: 6. CDR3: CASSPGTSRYNEQFF. In DNA form, the CDR3 reads TGTGCCAGCAGCCCCGGGACTAGCAGGTACAATGAGCAGTTCTTC.

The chain is built from TRBV7-9 and TRBJ1-3; possibly TRBD1 for D (6 bases). CDR3 length: 15 amino acids. V gave up 5 bases and J gave up 3 bases, with 14 bases separating them. CDR1 is SEHNR, CDR2 FQNEAQ, per germline (reference sequence). The CDR3 nucleotides are TGTGCCAGCAGCGACATAAGGGGGGGTGGAAACACCATATATTTT. It specifies CASSDIRGGGNTIYF. Supplemented by reference TRBV7-9 and TRBJ1-3, the full variable domain reads DTGVSQNPRHKITKRGQNVTFRCDPISEHNRLYWYRQTLGQGPEFLTYFQNEAQLEKSRLLSDRFSAERPKGSFSTLEIQRTEQGDSAMYLCASSDIRGGGNTIYFGEGSWLTVV.

The genes are TRBV27 and TRBJ2-7; D not certain. Trimming stripped 1 base from V and 4 bases from J, with 11 bases between. Germline CDR1 and CDR2: MNHEY and SMNVEV (reference sequence). The CDR3 covers 14 residues. Here the CDR3 DNA reads TGTGCCAGCAGTTTATTTTTCACAGCATACGAGCAGTACTTC. Translated: CASSLFFTAYEQYF.